The 18 T cell receptor beta chains listed next were all sequenced from one sample in a study of blood T cell repertoires in COVID-19. The assay was immunoSEQ multiplex PCR, and TCRdb's table has in-frame clones only and misses some. The sample has 130,000 or so clones, under 85% seen once. What was sequenced was PBMCs or T cells enriched from blood (not recorded which). These receptors originate from a man aged 25 to 40 who had recovered from COVID-19.

As regards this clone: Additional DNA sequences in this sample encode the identical CDR3. The chain joins TRBV14 to TRBJ1-1; no reliable D call. V was pared by 1 base and J by 2 bases, with 5 bases between. This CDR3 is built from 13 residues. Germline V gives CDR1 SGHDN, CDR2 FVKESK. CDR3 DNA sequence: TGTGCCAGCAGCCAAGTACAAAACACTGAAGCTTTCTTT. Encoded protein: CASSQVQNTEAFF.

The CDR3 region has the DNA TGTGCCAGCTCCCAGGGGGGTATTAACGGGGAGCTGTTTTTT. It encodes CASSQGGINGELFF. The genes are TRBV9 and TRBJ2-2; weak D call: TRBD1 (7 bases). V lost 7 bases, J lost 7 bases, and 17 bases lay in between. The CDR3 has 14 residues. Germline loops: CDR1 SGDLS, CDR2 YYNGEE.

The chain carries TRBV5-1 and TRBJ1-1, with 9 positions matching TRBD1. Trimming at V came to 4 bases and at J to 5 bases, leaving 9 bases not matched to a gene. Per germline, CDR1 SGHRS and CDR2 YFSETQ. This CDR3 is 15 amino acids long. The CDR3 bases are TGCGCCAGCAGCATTAAACAGGGGGCTTGGACTGAAGCTTTCTTT. This sequence encodes CASSIKQGAWTEAFF.

The chain is built from TRBV14 and TRBJ2-1, with 9 bases fitting TRBD2. Germline V gene sequence: CDR1 SGHDN, CDR2 FVKESK. CDR3 length equals 15 residues. J gave up 2 bases and V 6 bases, and 5 bases lay outside the gene matches. The CDR3 sequence is CASSVASGTYNEQFF. CDR3 coding DNA: TGTGCCAGCAGTGTCGCTAGCGGGACCTACAATGAGCAGTTCTTC.

This rearrangement joins TRBV18 to TRBJ1-5; D remains ambiguous. CDR1 KGHSH and CDR2 LQKENI come from the germline V gene. V was pared by 1 base and J by 4 bases, with 11 bases between. The CDR3 has 15 amino acids. CDR3 residues: CASSPQGVRNQPQHF. Here the CDR3 DNA reads TGTGCCAGCTCACCACAGGGAGTTAGGAATCAGCCCCAGCATTTT.

The chain employs TRBV5-8 and TRBJ2-5, with 9 positions matching TRBD1. V lost 4 bases to trimming and J lost 4 bases; unmatched junction nucleotides: 5. From germline, CDR1 is SGHTS and CDR2 YDEGEE. The CDR3 runs 14 residues. CDR3 bases: TGTGCCAGCAGCGGGACAGGGATACGAGAGACCCAGTACTTC. This sequence encodes CASSGTGIRETQYF.

The chain employs TRBV10-2 and TRBJ2-1, with D perhaps TRBD1 (5 bases). V lost 2 bases and J 6 bases, leaving 23 bases between the germline ends. The CDR3 contains 18 residues. Looked up from germline, CDR1 is WSHSY and CDR2 is SAAADI. The CDR3 loop reads CASSEIFDRQGPINEQFF. For the CDR3, the DNA is TGCGCCAGCAGTGAGATCTTTGATCGGCAGGGTCCCATCAATGAGCAGTTCTTC.

CDR3 in amino acids: CASSEVTGVGEQYV. The CDR3 DNA reads as TGTGCCAGCAGTGAAGTCACCGGGGTTGGCGAGCAGTACGTC. The V and J genes are TRBV2 and TRBJ2-7; TRBD2 might be the D (5 bases). The CDR3 is 14 residues long. From germline, CDR1 is SNHLY and CDR2 FYNNEI. Trimming took off 1 base at V and 6 bases at J, with 13 bases between the two ends.

This chain joins TRBV19 and TRBJ1-4; no clear D. Looked up from germline, CDR1 is LNHDA and CDR2 is SQIVND (reference sequence). V shed 2 bases and J shed 2 bases, with 9 bases lying between them. There are 15 residues in the CDR3. CDR3 DNA: TGTGCCAGTAGTATAAGAGGGTGGACTAATGAAAAACTGTTTTTT. Its protein product is CASSIRGWTNEKLFF.

The V call is TRBV25-1, the J call TRBJ1-6, with D perhaps TRBD1 (5 bases). Per germline, CDR1 MGHDK and CDR2 SYGVNS. Between the trimmed V and J ends, which lost 6 bases and 5 bases, there was a span of 8 bases. This CDR3 has 13 residues. CDR3 bases: TGTGCCAGCAGGACAGTGAATAATTCACCCCTCCACTTT. It codes for CASRTVNNSPLHF.

V and J are TRBV9 and TRBJ1-2; TRBD1 agrees at 7 bases. CDR3 length: 17 residues. The germline gives CDR1 SGDLS, CDR2 YYNGEE. Germline trimming cut 5 bases from V and 6 bases from J; bases unmatched to any gene: 19. The CDR3 sequence: CASRPNPGQWGDHGYTF. In DNA form, the CDR3 reads TGTGCCAGCAGACCCAACCCGGGACAGTGGGGGGACCATGGCTACACCTTC.

The V call is TRBV12-3 or TRBV12-4, the J call TRBJ2-2; D ambiguous. Between the trimmed V and J ends, which lost 5 bases and 5 bases, there was a span of 3 bases. The CDR3 loop spans 11 amino acids. The CDR3 bases are TGTGCCAGCAGTCAGACCGGGGAGCTGTTTTTT. It encodes CASSQTGELFF.

This chain joins TRBV30 and TRBJ1-1; D unresolved. This CDR3 comprises 15 residues. Germline CDR1 GTSNPN, CDR2 SVGIG (reference sequence). The V end lost 0 bases, the J end lost 1 base, and 12 bases lay between the germline ends. The DNA of the CDR3 is TGTGCCTGGAGTGTACTTCAGGTAGGGAACACTGAAGCTTTCTTT. Its protein product is CAWSVLQVGNTEAFF.

This clone was recorded only once. J is TRBJ2-2 and V is TRBV27; D perhaps matches TRBD1 (6 bases). The CDR3 runs to 16 residues. Trimming removed 2 bases from V and 2 bases from J, with 12 bases in between. The germline gives CDR1 MNHEY, CDR2 SMNVEV (reference sequence). CDR3 protein: CASSLSRGFNTGELFF. Here the CDR3 DNA reads TGTGCCAGCAGTTTAAGCAGGGGATTCAACACCGGGGAGCTGTTTTTT.

V is TRBV6-5 and J is TRBJ1-1; a possible D gene is TRBD1 (6 bases). Germline CDR1 MNHEY, CDR2 SVGAGI. Between the trimmed V and J ends, which lost 10 bases and 1 base, there was a span of 16 bases. The CDR3 runs to 14 residues. The CDR3 region has the DNA TGTGCCACCTCCCGTATAGGGGGGAACACTGAAGCTTTCTTT. It is translated as CATSRIGGNTEAFF.

The chain recombines TRBV5-1 with TRBJ1-3, with unresolved D. Germline-derived CDR1 and CDR2 are SGHRS and YFSETQ. The CDR3 totals 16 residues. V gave up 0 bases and J gave up 2 bases, with 12 bases separating them. CDR3 in DNA: TGCGCCAGCAGCTTGGTTCCTGAGGGAACTGGAAACACCATATATTTT. Encoded protein: CASSLVPEGTGNTIYF. The complete variable domain, with remaining parts taken from reference TRBV5-1 and TRBJ1-3, reads KAGVTQTPRYLIKTRGQQVTLSCSPISGHRSVSWYQQTPGQGLQFLFEYFSETQRNKGNFPGRFSGRQFSNSRSEMNVSTLELGDSALYLCASSLVPEGTGNTIYFGEGSWLTVV.

As for this clone: A much larger clone lies a single base off, so this may be a read error. CDR3 coding DNA: TGTGCCAGCAGCTTAGGCTGGTCCTACAATGAGCAGTTCTTC. Encoded protein: CASSLGWSYNEQFF. This chain joins TRBV7-3 and TRBJ2-1; D not resolved. Germline V gives CDR1 SGHTA, CDR2 FQGTGA. CDR3 length: 14 residues. Trimming left V 2 bases short and J 1 base short, with 6 bases between. Looking up the rest from reference TRBV7-3 and TRBJ2-1 gives the full variable domain: GAGVSQTPSNKVTEKGKYVELRCDPISGHTALYWYRQSLGQGPEFLIYFQGTGAADDSGLPNDRFFAVRPEGSVSTLKIQRTERGDSAVYLCASSLGWSYNEQFFGPGTRLTVL.

V is TRBV2 and J is TRBJ1-2; maybe TRBD1 (5 bases). The CDR3 loop spans 15 amino acids. V gave up 5 bases and J gave up 7 bases, with 20 bases separating them. Germline V gives CDR1 SNHLY, CDR2 FYNNEI. The CDR3 sequence is CASSRVPSDKGGYTF. CDR3 DNA sequence: TGTGCCAGCAGTAGGGTCCCGTCGGACAAAGGTGGCTACACCTTC.